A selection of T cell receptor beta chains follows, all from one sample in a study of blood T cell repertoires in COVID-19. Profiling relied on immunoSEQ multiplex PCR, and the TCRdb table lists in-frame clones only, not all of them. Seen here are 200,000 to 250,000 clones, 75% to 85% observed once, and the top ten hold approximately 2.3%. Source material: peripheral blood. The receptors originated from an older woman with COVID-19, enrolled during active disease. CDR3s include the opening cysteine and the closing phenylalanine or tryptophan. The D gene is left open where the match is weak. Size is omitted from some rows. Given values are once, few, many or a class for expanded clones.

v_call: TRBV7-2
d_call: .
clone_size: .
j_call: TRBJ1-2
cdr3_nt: TGTGCCAGCAGCTCCAGAATACCCAGGGGTCTTGGCTACACCTTC
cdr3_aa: CASSSRIPRGLGYTF

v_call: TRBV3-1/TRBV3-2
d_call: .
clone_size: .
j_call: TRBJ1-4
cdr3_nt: TGTGCCAGCAGCCAAGGACAGTATAATGAAAAACTGTTTTTT
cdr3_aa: CASSQGQYNEKLFF

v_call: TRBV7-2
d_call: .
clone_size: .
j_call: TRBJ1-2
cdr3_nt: TGTGCCAGCAGCTTAGCAGGGTCGGGAGGCTACACCTTC
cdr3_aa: CASSLAGSGGYTF

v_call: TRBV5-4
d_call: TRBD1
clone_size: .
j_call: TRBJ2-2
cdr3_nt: TGTGCCAGCAGCCTGAGTAACAGGGGGGCGGGTAACACCGGGGAGCTGTTTTTT
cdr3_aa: CASSLSNRGAGNTGELFF

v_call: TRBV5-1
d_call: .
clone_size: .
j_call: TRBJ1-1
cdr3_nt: TGCGCCAGCAGCTTTGGAGAGACTTCGAACACTGAAGCTTTCTTT
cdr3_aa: CASSFGETSNTEAFF

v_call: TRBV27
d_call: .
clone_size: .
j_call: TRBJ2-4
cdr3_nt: TGTGCCAGCAGTTTATTTGGGACATCCCTAGCCAAAAACATTCAGTACTTC
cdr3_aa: CASSLFGTSLAKNIQYF

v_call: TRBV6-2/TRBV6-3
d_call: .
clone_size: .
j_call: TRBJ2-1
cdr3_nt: TGTGCCAGCAGTTACTCGCCAACAGGAGGGAGCGGGCGGTCCTACAATGAGCAGTTCTTC
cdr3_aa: CASSYSPTGGSGRSYNEQFF

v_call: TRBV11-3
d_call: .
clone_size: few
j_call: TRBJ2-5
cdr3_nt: TGTGCCAGCAGCTTAGCTTACGGAGCCCAAGAGACCCAGTACTTC
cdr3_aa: CASSLAYGAQETQYF

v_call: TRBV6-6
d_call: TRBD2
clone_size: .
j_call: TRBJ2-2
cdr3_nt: TGTGCCGAAGGTCTAGCGGCTACCGGGGAGCTGTTTTTT
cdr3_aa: CAEGLAATGELFF

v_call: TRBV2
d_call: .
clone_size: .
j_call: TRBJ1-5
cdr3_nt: TGTGCCAGCAGGGACAATCTCGGACCCAGGCAGCCCCAGCATTTT
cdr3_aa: CASRDNLGPRQPQHF

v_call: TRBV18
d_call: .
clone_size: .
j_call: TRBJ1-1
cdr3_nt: TGTGCCAGCTCACCTTCGTCCGAGGGCGCTGAAGCTTTCTTT
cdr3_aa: CASSPSSEGAEAFF

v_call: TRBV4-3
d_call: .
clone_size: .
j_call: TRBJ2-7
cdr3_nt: TGCGCCAGCAGCCTAAGAGGCAACTACGAGCAGTACTTC
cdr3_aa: CASSLRGNYEQYF

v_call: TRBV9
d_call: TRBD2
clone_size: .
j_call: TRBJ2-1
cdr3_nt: TGTGCCAGCAGTAGTAGCGGGAACTGGATTGAGCAGTTCTTC
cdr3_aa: CASSSSGNWIEQFF

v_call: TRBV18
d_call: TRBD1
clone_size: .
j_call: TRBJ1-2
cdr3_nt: TGTGCCAGCTCACCACCGTCGGGACAGGGGGCGGGTGGCTACACCTTC
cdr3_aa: CASSPPSGQGAGGYTF

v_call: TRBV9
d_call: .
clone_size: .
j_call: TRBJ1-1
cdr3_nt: TGTGCCAGCAGCGTGGGGCCAGGCGAAGAAGCTTTCTTT
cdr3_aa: CASSVGPGEEAFF

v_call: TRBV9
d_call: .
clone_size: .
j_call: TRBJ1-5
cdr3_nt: TGTGCCAGCAGCGTTGGAGATCAGCCCCAGCATTTT
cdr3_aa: CASSVGDQPQHF

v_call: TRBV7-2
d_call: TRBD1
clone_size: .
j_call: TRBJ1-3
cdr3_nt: TGTGCCAGCAGCCCTAGGACAGGGTACGGAAACACCATATATTTT
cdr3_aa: CASSPRTGYGNTIYF

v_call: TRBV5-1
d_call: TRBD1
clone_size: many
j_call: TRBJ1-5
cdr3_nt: TGCGCCAGCAGCGCAGGGACAGGAGATCAGCCCCAGCATTTT
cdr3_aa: CASSAGTGDQPQHF

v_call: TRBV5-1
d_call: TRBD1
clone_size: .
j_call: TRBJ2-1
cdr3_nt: TGCGCCAGCAGCACAGGGGGCCCCCCCAATGAGCAGTTCTTC
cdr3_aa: CASSTGGPPNEQFF

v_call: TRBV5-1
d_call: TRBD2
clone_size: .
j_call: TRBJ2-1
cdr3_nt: TGCGCCAGCAGCTCCATTCCGGGACTAGCGGGGGAGCAGTTCTTC
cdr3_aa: CASSSIPGLAGEQFF

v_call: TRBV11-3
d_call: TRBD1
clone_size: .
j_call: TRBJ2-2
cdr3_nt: TGTGCCAGCAGCGGGACAGGGATCACCGGGGAGCTGTTTTTT
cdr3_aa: CASSGTGITGELFF